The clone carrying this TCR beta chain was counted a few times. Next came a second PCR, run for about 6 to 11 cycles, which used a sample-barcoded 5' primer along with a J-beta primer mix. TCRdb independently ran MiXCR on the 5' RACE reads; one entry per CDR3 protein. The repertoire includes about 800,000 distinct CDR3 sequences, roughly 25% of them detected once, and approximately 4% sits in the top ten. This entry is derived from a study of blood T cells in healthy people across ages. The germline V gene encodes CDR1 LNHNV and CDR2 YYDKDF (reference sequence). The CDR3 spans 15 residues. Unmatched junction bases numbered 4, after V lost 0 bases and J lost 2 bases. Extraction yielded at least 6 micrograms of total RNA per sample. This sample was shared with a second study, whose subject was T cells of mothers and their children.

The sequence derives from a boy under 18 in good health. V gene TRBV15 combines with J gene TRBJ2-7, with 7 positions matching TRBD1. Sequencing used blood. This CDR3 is CATSRDKGGPYEQYF. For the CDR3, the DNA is TGTGCCACCAGCAGAGATAAAGGGGGCCCCTACGAGCAGTACTTC.